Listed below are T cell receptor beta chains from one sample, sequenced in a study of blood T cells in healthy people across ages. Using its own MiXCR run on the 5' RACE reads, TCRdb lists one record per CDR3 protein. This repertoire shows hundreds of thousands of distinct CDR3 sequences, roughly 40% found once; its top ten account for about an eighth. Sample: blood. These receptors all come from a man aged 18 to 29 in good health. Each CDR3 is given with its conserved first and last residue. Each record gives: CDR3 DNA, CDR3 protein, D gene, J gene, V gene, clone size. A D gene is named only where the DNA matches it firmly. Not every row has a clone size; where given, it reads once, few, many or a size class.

CDR3 DNA: TGTGCCAGCAGTTCGGGCAGGGGCCTAGATACGCAGTATTTT
CDR3 protein: CASSSGRGLDTQYF
D gene: -
J gene: TRBJ2-3
V gene: TRBV27
clone size: few

CDR3 DNA: TGTGCCAGCAGCGACGGTTTTGTCTACGAGCAGTACTTC
CDR3 protein: CASSDGFVYEQYF
D gene: -
J gene: TRBJ2-7
V gene: TRBV2
clone size: -

CDR3 DNA: TGTGCCAGCAGCTTAAACGCGAACACCATATATTTT
CDR3 protein: CASSLNANTIYF
D gene: -
J gene: TRBJ1-3
V gene: TRBV7-2
clone size: few

CDR3 DNA: TGCAGTGCTAGTGGGATCGACCTACCCAAAAACATTCAGTACTTC
CDR3 protein: CSASGIDLPKNIQYF
D gene: -
J gene: TRBJ2-4
V gene: TRBV20-1
clone size: many

CDR3 DNA: TGCAGTGCTAGAGATTGGGTTAGCGGGCGGAATGAGCAGTACTTC
CDR3 protein: CSARDWVSGRNEQYF
D gene: TRBD2
J gene: TRBJ2-5
V gene: TRBV20-1
clone size: many

CDR3 DNA: TGTGCCAGCAGCTTAGCGGCAGGGAATAATTCACCCCTCCACTTT
CDR3 protein: CASSLAAGNNSPLHF
D gene: -
J gene: TRBJ1-6
V gene: TRBV7-9
clone size: few

CDR3 DNA: TGCAGTGCTAGAGATCGGGACAGATTATACGAGCAGTACTTC
CDR3 protein: CSARDRDRLYEQYF
D gene: TRBD1
J gene: TRBJ2-7
V gene: TRBV20-1
clone size: many

CDR3 DNA: TGTGCCAGCGGCGACGGTGGCAGGAGGGGAAAACTGTTTTTT
CDR3 protein: CASGDGGRRGKLFF
D gene: -
J gene: TRBJ1-4
V gene: TRBV9
clone size: -

CDR3 DNA: TGTGCCAGCAGTTTAGGCCGGGACGGCCGCTACGAGCAGTACTTC
CDR3 protein: CASSLGRDGRYEQYF
D gene: -
J gene: TRBJ2-7
V gene: TRBV28
clone size: -

CDR3 DNA: TGTGCCATCAGTGAGTCGGTGAGGGAGGAGTTCTTC
CDR3 protein: CAISESVREEFF
D gene: -
J gene: TRBJ2-1
V gene: TRBV10-3
clone size: -

CDR3 DNA: TGCGCCAGCAGCCAAGATTATCTAGCGGGGGACGTCGGCACAGATACGCAGTATTTT
CDR3 protein: CASSQDYLAGDVGTDTQYF
D gene: TRBD2
J gene: TRBJ2-3
V gene: TRBV4-3
clone size: -

CDR3 DNA: TGTGCCAGCAGTTACGCGCCAACCCTGACAGGTTCCAAAAACATTCAGTACTTC
CDR3 protein: CASSYAPTLTGSKNIQYF
D gene: -
J gene: TRBJ2-4
V gene: TRBV6-2/TRBV6-3
clone size: few

CDR3 DNA: TGCAGTGCTAGTGCACCGGGACAGAAGGAATACGAGCAGTACTTC
CDR3 protein: CSASAPGQKEYEQYF
D gene: TRBD1
J gene: TRBJ2-7
V gene: TRBV20-1
clone size: many

CDR3 DNA: TGCAGTGCTAGAGTTAGCGGTCCTTTCTACGAGCAGTACTTC
CDR3 protein: CSARVSGPFYEQYF
D gene: -
J gene: TRBJ2-7
V gene: TRBV20-1
clone size: -

CDR3 DNA: TGTGCCAGCAGCTCCAATCCCGGGACAGGGGGCACTGAAGCTTTCTTT
CDR3 protein: CASSSNPGTGGTEAFF
D gene: TRBD1
J gene: TRBJ1-1
V gene: TRBV9
clone size: -

CDR3 DNA: TGTGCCAGCAGTTACTGGGGTGAGGGTGGGGTATACAATGAGCAGTTCTTC
CDR3 protein: CASSYWGEGGVYNEQFF
D gene: -
J gene: TRBJ2-1
V gene: TRBV6-5
clone size: -

CDR3 DNA: TGTGCCAGCAGGACGACCGGGGAGCTGTTTTTT
CDR3 protein: CASRTTGELFF
D gene: -
J gene: TRBJ2-2
V gene: TRBV11-2
clone size: few

CDR3 DNA: TGTGCCAGCAAACCAGGGGGCGCCTATAGCAATCAGCCCCAGCATTTT
CDR3 protein: CASKPGGAYSNQPQHF
D gene: TRBD1
J gene: TRBJ1-5
V gene: TRBV27
clone size: -

CDR3 DNA: TGTGCCAGCAGTCGTCGACATGGAATGGATGAGCAGTTCTTC
CDR3 protein: CASSRRHGMDEQFF
D gene: -
J gene: TRBJ2-1
V gene: TRBV12-3/TRBV12-4
clone size: few

CDR3 DNA: TGTGCCAGCAGCCAACGGGACTCTTCCACAGATACGCAGTATTTT
CDR3 protein: CASSQRDSSTDTQYF
D gene: -
J gene: TRBJ2-3
V gene: TRBV7-9
clone size: few

CDR3 DNA: TGCGCCAGCAGCTTGGAATCCCGACCCACTGAAGCTTTCTTT
CDR3 protein: CASSLESRPTEAFF
D gene: -
J gene: TRBJ1-1
V gene: TRBV5-1
clone size: few

CDR3 DNA: TGTGCCAGCAGCCGGGGCCACGGGGCAGATACGCAGTATTTT
CDR3 protein: CASSRGHGADTQYF
D gene: -
J gene: TRBJ2-3
V gene: TRBV11-3
clone size: -

CDR3 DNA: TGTGCCAGTAGTTCGGAAACAGGGCGTTCTTCTGGAAACACCATATATTTT
CDR3 protein: CASSSETGRSSGNTIYF
D gene: -
J gene: TRBJ1-3
V gene: TRBV19
clone size: -

CDR3 DNA: TGTGCCAGCGGTCCCGGGAGGATAAAAAACATTCAGTACTTC
CDR3 protein: CASGPGRIKNIQYF
D gene: TRBD2
J gene: TRBJ2-4
V gene: TRBV2
clone size: -

CDR3 DNA: TGTGCCATCAGTGGGAGCGGCGAGGTTCCAGATACGCAGTATTTT
CDR3 protein: CAISGSGEVPDTQYF
D gene: -
J gene: TRBJ2-3
V gene: TRBV10-3
clone size: -

CDR3 DNA: TGCGCCGGCAGCCAAGATCGACGCCTTGAGGGCTACACCTTC
CDR3 protein: CAGSQDRRLEGYTF
D gene: -
J gene: TRBJ1-2
V gene: TRBV4-3
clone size: -

CDR3 DNA: TGTGCCAGCACACAGGACAGGGGCAATCAGCCCCAGCATTTT
CDR3 protein: CASTQDRGNQPQHF
D gene: TRBD1
J gene: TRBJ1-5
V gene: TRBV2
clone size: few

CDR3 DNA: TGTGCCAGCAGCCCTGGTGACAGGCTGAACACTGAAGCTTTCTTT
CDR3 protein: CASSPGDRLNTEAFF
D gene: -
J gene: TRBJ1-1
V gene: TRBV5-5
clone size: -

CDR3 DNA: TGTGCCAGCGCGTGGCAGGTGGGCACTGAAGCTTTCTTT
CDR3 protein: CASAWQVGTEAFF
D gene: -
J gene: TRBJ1-1
V gene: TRBV12-3/TRBV12-4
clone size: -